This TCR beta chain was captured by sequencing in a study of beta chain features in type 1 diabetes. This clone turned up a few times. The antigen remains unidentified. The CDR3 runs 13 residues. V was trimmed by 0 bases and J by 9 bases, leaving 9 bases between them. Germline CDR1 is LGHNA and CDR2 is YNFKEQ. TCRB transcripts that were expressed got sequenced, as all of the isolated RNA had been reverse transcribed. Measured with immunoSEQ multiplex PCR; TCRdb has only the in-frame clones, and not every one. The repertoire has around 130,000 clones, approximately 16% of them found once; the top ten carry over 2%. Points from the study as a whole: Moderate but significant shortening of TCRB CDR3s was recorded in all four CD4+ subsets from Type 1 diabetes patients.

The rearrangement uses TRBV4-2 and TRBJ2-1; D perhaps matches TRBD2 (5 bases). The clonotype comes from a man younger than 45 with type 1 diabetes. The sequenced sample was central memory CD4+ T cells from blood. The CDR3 DNA sequence: TGTGCCAGCAGCCAAGATAGTGAGGGTGAGCAGTTCTTC. Encoded protein: CASSQDSEGEQFF.